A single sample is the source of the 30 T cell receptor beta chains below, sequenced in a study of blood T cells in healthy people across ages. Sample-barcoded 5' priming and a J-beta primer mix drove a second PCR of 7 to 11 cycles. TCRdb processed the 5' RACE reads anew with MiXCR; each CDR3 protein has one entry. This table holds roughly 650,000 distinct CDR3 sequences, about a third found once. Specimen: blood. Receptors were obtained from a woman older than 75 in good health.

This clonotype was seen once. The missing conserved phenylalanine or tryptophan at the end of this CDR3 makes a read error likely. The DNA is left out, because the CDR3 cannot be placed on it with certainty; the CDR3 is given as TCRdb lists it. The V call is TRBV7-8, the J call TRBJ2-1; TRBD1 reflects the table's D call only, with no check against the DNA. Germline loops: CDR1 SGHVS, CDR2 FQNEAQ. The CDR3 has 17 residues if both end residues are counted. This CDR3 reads CASSSPATEPDNEQFFG.

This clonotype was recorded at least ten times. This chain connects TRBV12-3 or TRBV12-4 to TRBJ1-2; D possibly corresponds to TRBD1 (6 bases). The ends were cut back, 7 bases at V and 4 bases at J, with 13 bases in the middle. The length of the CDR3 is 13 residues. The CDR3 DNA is TGTGCCAGCACCCAGGGGATTAGCTATGGCTACACCTTC. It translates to CASTQGISYGYTF.

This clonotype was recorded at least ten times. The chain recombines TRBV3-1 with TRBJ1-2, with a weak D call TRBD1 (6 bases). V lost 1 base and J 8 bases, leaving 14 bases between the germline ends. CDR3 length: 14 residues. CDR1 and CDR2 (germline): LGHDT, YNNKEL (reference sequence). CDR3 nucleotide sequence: TGTGCCAGCAGCCAAGGGGACATGGCTATAGGCTACACCTTC. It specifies CASSQGDMAIGYTF.

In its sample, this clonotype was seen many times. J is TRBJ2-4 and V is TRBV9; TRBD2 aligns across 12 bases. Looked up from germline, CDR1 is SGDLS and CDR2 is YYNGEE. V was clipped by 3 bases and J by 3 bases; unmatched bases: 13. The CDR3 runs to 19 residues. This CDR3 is CASSADSLAGGPVKNIQYF. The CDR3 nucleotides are TGTGCCAGCAGCGCTGATTCCCTAGCGGGGGGGCCCGTCAAAAACATTCAGTACTTC.

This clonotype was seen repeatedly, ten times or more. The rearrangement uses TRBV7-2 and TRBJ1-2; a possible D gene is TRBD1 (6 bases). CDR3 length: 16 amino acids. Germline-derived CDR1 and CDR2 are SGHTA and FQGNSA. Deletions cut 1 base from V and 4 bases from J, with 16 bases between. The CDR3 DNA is TGTGCCAGCAGCTTAGTTGGGGGCGCATTGGGCTATGGCTACACCTTC. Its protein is CASSLVGGALGYGYTF.

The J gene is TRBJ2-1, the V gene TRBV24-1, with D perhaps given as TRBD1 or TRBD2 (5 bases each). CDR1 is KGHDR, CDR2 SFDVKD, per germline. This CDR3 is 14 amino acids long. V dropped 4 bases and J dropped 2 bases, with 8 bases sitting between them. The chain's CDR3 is CATSEGDPYNEQFF. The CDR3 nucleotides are TGTGCCACCAGTGAGGGGGACCCCTACAATGAGCAGTTCTTC.

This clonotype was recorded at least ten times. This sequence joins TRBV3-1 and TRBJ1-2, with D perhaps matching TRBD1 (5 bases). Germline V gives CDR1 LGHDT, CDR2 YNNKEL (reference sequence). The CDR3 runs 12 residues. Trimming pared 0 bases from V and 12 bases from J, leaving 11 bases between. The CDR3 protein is CASSQDGGENTF. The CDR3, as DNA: TGTGCCAGCAGCCAAGACGGGGGGGAAAACACCTTC.

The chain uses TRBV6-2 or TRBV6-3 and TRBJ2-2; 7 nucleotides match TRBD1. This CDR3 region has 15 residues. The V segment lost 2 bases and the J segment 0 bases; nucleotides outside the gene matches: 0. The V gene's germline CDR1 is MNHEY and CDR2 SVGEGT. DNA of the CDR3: TGTGCCAGCAGTTACGACAGGGCGAACACCGGGGAGCTGTTTTTT. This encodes CASSYDRANTGELFF.

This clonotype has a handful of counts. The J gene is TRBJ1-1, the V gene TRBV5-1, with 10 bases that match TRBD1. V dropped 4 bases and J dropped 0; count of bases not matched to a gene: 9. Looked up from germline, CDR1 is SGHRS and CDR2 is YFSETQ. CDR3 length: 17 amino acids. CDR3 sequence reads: CASSPLVGTGVNTEAFF. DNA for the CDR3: TGCGCCAGCAGCCCTCTCGTGGGGACAGGGGTGAACACTGAAGCTTTCTTT. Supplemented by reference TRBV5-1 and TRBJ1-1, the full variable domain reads KAGVTQTPRYLIKTRGQQVTLSCSPISGHRSVSWYQQTPGQGLQFLFEYFSETQRNKGNFPGRFSGRQFSNSRSEMNVSTLELGDSALYLCASSPLVGTGVNTEAFFGQGTRLTVV.

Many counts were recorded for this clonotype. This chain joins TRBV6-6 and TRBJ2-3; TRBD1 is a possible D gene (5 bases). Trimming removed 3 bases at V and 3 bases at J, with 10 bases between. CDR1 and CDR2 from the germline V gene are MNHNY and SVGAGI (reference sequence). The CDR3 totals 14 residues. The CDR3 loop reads CASSYIQGTDTQYF. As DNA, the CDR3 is TGTGCCAGCAGTTATATCCAGGGAACAGATACGCAGTATTTT.

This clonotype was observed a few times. The CDR3 DNA follows: TGTGCCTGGAGGGCCCTTGGGCAGGGGACCTTTGGAGGCTACACCTTC. Translated: CAWRALGQGTFGGYTF. V usage is TRBV30 and J usage is TRBJ1-2, with a weak D call TRBD1 (6 bases). Between the trimmed V and J ends, which lost 3 bases and 8 bases, there was a span of 25 bases. The CDR3 contains 16 residues. The germline CDR1 and CDR2 sequences are GTSNPN and SVGIG (reference sequence).

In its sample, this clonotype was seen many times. CDR3 sequence reads: CASSLAGGTGNEQFF. CDR3 DNA sequence: TGCGCCAGCAGCTTGGCCGGCGGCACTGGCAATGAGCAGTTCTTC. The chain combines TRBV5-1 with TRBJ2-1; D remains unclear. Germline CDR1 reads SGHRS; CDR2 reads YFSETQ. Between the trimmed V and J ends, which lost 0 bases and 6 bases, there was a span of 13 bases. The CDR3 has 15 amino acids.

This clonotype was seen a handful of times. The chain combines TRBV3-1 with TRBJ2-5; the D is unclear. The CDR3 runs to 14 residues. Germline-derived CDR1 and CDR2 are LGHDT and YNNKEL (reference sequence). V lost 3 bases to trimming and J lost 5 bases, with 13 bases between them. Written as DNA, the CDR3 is TGTGCCAGCAGCCAGGTCGGTGGGCCTGAGACCCAGTACTTC. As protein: CASSQVGGPETQYF.

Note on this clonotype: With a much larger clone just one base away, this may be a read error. CDR3 protein: CASSRGVGLGNEQYF. The CDR3 DNA follows: TGTGCCAGCAGCCGTGGGGTTGGCTTGGGCAATGAGCAGTACTTC. The chain combines TRBV11-2 with TRBJ2-5; D is undetermined. V gave up 5 bases and J gave up 11 bases, with 24 bases separating them. The CDR3 loop spans 15 amino acids. Germline V gene sequence: CDR1 SGHAT, CDR2 FQNNGV.

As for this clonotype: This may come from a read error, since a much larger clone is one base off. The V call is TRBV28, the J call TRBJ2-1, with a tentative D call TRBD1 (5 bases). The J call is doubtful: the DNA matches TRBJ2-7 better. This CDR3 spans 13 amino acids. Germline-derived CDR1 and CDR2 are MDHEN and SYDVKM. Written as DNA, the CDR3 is TGTGCCACCCAGGGAAGCTCCTACAATGAGCAGTACTTC. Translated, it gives CATQGSSYNEQYF.

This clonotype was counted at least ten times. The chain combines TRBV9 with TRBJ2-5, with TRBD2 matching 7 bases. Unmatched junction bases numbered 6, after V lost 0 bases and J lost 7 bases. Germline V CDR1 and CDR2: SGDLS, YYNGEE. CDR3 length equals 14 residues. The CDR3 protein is CASSVVGGEGTQYF. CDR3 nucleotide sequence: TGTGCCAGCAGCGTAGTTGGGGGGGAAGGGACCCAGTACTTC.

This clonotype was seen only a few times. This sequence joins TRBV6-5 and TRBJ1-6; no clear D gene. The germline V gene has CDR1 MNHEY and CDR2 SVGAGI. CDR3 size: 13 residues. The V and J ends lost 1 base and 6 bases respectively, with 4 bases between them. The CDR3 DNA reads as TGTGCCAGCAGTTACTTGGGTAATTCACCCCTCCACTTT. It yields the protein CASSYLGNSPLHF.

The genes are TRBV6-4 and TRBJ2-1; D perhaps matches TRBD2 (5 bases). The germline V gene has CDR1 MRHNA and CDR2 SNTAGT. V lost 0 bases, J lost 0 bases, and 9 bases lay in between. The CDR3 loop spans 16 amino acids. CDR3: CASSDSAASSYNEQFF. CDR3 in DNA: TGTGCCAGCAGTGACTCAGCGGCGAGCTCCTACAATGAGCAGTTCTTC.

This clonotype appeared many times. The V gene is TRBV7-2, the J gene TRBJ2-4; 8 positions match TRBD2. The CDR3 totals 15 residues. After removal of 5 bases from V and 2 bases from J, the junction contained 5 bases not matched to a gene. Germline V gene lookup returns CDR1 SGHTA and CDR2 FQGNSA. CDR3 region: CASSPGGATKNIQYF. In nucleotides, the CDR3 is TGTGCCAGCAGCCCCGGGGGGGCGACCAAAAACATTCAGTACTTC. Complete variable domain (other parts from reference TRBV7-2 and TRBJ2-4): GAGVSQSPSNKVTEKGKDVELRCDPISGHTALYWYRQSLGQGLEFLIYFQGNSAPDKSGLPSDRFSAERTGGSVSTLTIQRTQQEDSAVYLCASSPGGATKNIQYFGAGTRLSVL.

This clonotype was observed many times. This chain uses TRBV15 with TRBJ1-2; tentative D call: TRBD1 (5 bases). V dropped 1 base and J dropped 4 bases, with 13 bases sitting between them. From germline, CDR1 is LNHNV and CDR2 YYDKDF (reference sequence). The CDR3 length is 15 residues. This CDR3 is CATSRVQGKGYGYTF. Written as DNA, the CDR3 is TGTGCCACCAGCAGAGTCCAGGGCAAGGGCTATGGCTACACCTTC.

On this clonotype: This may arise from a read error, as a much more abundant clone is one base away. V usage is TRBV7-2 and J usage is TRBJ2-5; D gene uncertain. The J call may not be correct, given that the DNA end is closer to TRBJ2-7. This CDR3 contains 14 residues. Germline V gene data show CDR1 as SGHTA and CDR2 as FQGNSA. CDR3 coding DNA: TGTGCCAGCAGCTTAGAAGTCAGCTCCTGCGAGCAGTACTTC. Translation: CASSLEVSSCEQYF.

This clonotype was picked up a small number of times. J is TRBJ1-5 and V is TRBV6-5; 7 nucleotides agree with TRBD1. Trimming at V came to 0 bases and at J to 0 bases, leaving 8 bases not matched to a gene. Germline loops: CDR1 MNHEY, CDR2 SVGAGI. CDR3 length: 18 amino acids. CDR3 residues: CASSYSMPGTASNQPQHF. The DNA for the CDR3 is TGTGCCAGCAGTTACTCGATGCCCGGGACAGCTAGCAATCAGCCCCAGCATTTT.

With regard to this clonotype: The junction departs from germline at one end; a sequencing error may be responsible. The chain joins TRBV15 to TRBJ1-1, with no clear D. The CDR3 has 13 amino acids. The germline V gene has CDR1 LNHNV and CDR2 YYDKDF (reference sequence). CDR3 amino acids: CATGRDQGTEAFF. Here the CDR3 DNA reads TGTGCCACCGGCAGAGATCAAGGCACTGAAGCTTTCTTT.

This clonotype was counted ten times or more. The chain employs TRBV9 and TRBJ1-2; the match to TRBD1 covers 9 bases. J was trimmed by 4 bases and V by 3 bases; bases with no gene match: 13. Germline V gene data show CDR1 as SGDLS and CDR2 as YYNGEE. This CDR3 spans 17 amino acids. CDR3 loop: CASSATIGTGTFYGYTF. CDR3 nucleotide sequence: TGTGCCAGCAGCGCCACCATAGGGACAGGGACTTTCTATGGCTACACCTTC. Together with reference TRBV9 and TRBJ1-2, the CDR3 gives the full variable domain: DSGVTQTPKHLITATGQRVTLRCSPRSGDLSVYWYQQSLDQGLQFLIQYYNGEERAKGNILERFSAQQFPDLHSELNLSSLELGDSALYFCASSATIGTGTFYGYTFGSGTRLTVV.

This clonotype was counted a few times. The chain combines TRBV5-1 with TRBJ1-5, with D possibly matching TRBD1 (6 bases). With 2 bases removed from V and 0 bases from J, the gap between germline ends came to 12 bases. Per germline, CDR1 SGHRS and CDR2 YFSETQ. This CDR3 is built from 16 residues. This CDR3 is CASSFGGPYSNQPQHF. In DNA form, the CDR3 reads TGCGCCAGCAGCTTTGGGGGCCCCTATAGCAATCAGCCCCAGCATTTT. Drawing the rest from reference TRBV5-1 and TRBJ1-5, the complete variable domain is KAGVTQTPRYLIKTRGQQVTLSCSPISGHRSVSWYQQTPGQGLQFLFEYFSETQRNKGNFPGRFSGRQFSNSRSEMNVSTLELGDSALYLCASSFGGPYSNQPQHFGDGTRLSIL.

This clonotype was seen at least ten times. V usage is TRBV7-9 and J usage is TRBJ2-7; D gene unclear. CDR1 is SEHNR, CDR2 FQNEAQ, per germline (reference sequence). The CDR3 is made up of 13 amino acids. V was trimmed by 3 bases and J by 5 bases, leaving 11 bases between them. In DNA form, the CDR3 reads TGTGCCAGCAGCTTTCGGGCGCCAAACGAGCAGTACTTC. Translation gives CASSFRAPNEQYF.

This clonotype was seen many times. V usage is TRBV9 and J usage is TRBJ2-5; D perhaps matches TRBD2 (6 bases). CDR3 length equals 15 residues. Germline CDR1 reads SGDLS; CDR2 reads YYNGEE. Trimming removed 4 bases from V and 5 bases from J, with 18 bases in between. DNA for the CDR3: TGTGCCAGCAGCTCTCTGGGCGGGACCCTGGAGACCCAGTACTTC. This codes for CASSSLGGTLETQYF. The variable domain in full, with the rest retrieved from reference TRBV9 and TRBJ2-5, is DSGVTQTPKHLITATGQRVTLRCSPRSGDLSVYWYQQSLDQGLQFLIQYYNGEERAKGNILERFSAQQFPDLHSELNLSSLELGDSALYFCASSSLGGTLETQYFGPGTRLLVL.

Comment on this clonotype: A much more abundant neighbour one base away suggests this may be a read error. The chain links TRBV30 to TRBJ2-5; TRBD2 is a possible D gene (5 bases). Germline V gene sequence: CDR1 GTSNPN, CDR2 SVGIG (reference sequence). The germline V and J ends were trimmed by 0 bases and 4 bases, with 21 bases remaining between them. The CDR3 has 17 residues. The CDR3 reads CAWSVFPRRPFGETQYF. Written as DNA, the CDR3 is TGTGCCTGGAGTGTCTTTCCCAGGAGGCCCTTCGGAGAGACCCAGTACTTC.

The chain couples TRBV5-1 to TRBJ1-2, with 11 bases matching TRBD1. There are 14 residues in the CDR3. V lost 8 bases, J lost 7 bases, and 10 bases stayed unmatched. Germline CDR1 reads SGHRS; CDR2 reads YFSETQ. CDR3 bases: TGCGCCAGTAGCACCTGGACAGGGGGCTTTGGCTACACCTTC. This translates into CASSTWTGGFGYTF.

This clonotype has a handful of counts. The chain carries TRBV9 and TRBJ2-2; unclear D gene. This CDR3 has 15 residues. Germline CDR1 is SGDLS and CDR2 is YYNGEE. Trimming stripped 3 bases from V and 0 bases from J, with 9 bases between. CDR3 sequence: CASSGVTSNTGELFF. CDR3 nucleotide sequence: TGTGCCAGCAGCGGGGTCACCTCGAACACCGGGGAGCTGTTTTTT.